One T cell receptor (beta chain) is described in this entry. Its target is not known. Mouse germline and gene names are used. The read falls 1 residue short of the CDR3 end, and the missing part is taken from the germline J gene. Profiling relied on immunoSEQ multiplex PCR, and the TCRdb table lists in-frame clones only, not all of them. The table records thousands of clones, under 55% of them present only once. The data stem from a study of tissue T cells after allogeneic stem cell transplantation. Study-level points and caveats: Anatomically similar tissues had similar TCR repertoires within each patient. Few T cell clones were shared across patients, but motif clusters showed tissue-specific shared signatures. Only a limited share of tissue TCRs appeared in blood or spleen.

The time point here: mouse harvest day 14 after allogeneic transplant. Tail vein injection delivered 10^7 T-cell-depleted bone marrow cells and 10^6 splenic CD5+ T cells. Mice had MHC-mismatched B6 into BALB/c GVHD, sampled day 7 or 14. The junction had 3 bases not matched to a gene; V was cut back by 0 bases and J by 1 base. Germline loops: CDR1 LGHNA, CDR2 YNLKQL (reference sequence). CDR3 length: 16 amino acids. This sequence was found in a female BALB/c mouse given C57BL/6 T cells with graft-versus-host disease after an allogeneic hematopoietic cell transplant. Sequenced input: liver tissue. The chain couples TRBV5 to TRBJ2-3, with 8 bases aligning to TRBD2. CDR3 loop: CASSQEGGRGAETLYF. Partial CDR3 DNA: TGTGCCAGCAGCCAAGAGGGGGGGCGCGGTGCAGAAACGCTGTAT.